Listed here are 23 T cell receptor beta chains from one sample, sequenced in a study of T-cell reconstitution after alpha-beta-depleted transplantation in children. Molecular barcoding with unique molecular identifiers was used for the TCRbeta library. TCRdb re-called the PCR reads through MiXCR, storing one row per CDR3 protein. This sample has just over 350,000 distinct CDR3 sequences, with 13% found just once. The sample in question was PBMCs, obtained from the stem cell graft. These TCRs come from a human donor who donated a stem cell graft to a child with Fanconi anemia.

This clonotype was observed a handful of times. The chain recombines TRBV28 with TRBJ2-7; D possibly corresponds to TRBD1 (5 bases). Germline values: CDR1 MDHEN, CDR2 SYDVKM. There are 15 residues in the CDR3. V lost 7 bases to trimming and J lost 3 bases, with 19 bases between them. The CDR3 loop is CASTSPTTANYEQYV. In nucleotides, the CDR3 is TGTGCCAGCACCTCTCCCACGACAGCGAACTACGAGCAGTACGTC.

This clonotype was found many times. An end of the junction does not agree with germline; a read error may underlie this. The chain has TRBV20-1 and TRBJ2-1; D unclear. CDR3 length equals 15 residues. Looked up from germline, CDR1 is DFQATT and CDR2 is SNEGSKA (reference sequence). CDR3 protein: CSARDKTAGPPGMVF. The CDR3 bases are TGCAGTGCTAGAGATAAGACGGCCGGCCCCCCGGGTATGGTCTTC.

The chain links TRBV5-1 to TRBJ1-1; D call uncertain. Trimming pared 0 bases from V and 4 bases from J, leaving 10 bases between. The CDR3 has 14 residues. Germline CDR1 SGHRS, CDR2 YFSETQ. CDR3 amino acids: CASSLDNYSTEAFF. CDR3 nucleotides: TGCGCCAGCAGCTTGGACAACTACAGCACTGAAGCTTTCTTT. The complete variable domain, with remaining parts taken from reference TRBV5-1 and TRBJ1-1, reads KAGVTQTPRYLIKTRGQQVTLSCSPISGHRSVSWYQQTPGQGLQFLFEYFSETQRNKGNFPGRFSGRQFSNSRSEMNVSTLELGDSALYLCASSLDNYSTEAFFGQGTRLTVV.

The V call is TRBV4-2, the J call TRBJ2-1; 8 bases are shared with TRBD1. CDR1 and CDR2 (germline): LGHNA, YNFKEQ. J was trimmed by 2 bases and V by 0 bases; bases with no gene match: 0. The CDR3 has 15 residues. The CDR3 reads CASSQETGAYNEQFF. CDR3 DNA: TGTGCCAGCAGCCAAGAGACAGGGGCCTACAATGAGCAGTTCTTC.

This clonotype was detected many times. J is TRBJ2-1 and V is TRBV12-3 or TRBV12-4, with unresolved D. Deletions cut 1 base from V and 5 bases from J, with 9 bases between. This CDR3 comprises 14 residues. Here the CDR3 reads CASSLDPGNNEQFF. The CDR3 bases are TGTGCCAGCAGTTTAGATCCTGGAAACAATGAGCAGTTCTTC.

Ten or more counts support this clonotype. This chain connects TRBV18 to TRBJ2-7; 7 positions match TRBD1. Germline values: CDR1 KGHSH, CDR2 LQKENI. The CDR3 is 14 amino acids. V lost 3 bases and J lost 6; bases outside the gene matches: 8. CDR3 sequence (DNA): TGTGCCAGCTCACCGACAGGGATAGGGTCCGAGCAGTACTTC. Translation gives CASSPTGIGSEQYF.

The sample holds many counts of this clonotype. The J gene is TRBJ2-5, the V gene TRBV12-3 or TRBV12-4, with TRBD1 identical over 9 bases. The CDR3 extends over 16 amino acids. J lost 0 bases, V lost 6 bases, and 8 bases had no gene match. The CDR3 nucleotides are TGTGCCAGCAGCCGTTACAGGGGGCAGCACCAAGAGACCCAGTACTTC. It codes for CASSRYRGQHQETQYF.

This clonotype was seen repeatedly, ten times or more. The chain has TRBV2 and TRBJ2-3, with 10 bases identical to TRBD1. V was clipped by 5 bases and J by 3 bases; unmatched bases: 2. Germline V gene sequence: CDR1 SNHLY, CDR2 FYNNEI. The CDR3 is 14 residues long. CDR3 DNA: TGTGCCAGCAGTTGGGACAGGGGTACAGATACGCAGTATTTT. The encoded protein is CASSWDRGTDTQYF.

A few counts support this clonotype. The V and J genes are TRBV29-1 and TRBJ1-2; D perhaps matches TRBD1 (6 bases). Germline V gives CDR1 SQVTM, CDR2 ANQGSEA. Trimming took 0 bases from V and 4 from J, leaving 6 bases between them. The CDR3 loop spans 12 amino acids. The chain's CDR3 is CSVEEGAYGYTF. The CDR3 DNA follows: TGCAGCGTTGAAGAGGGGGCCTATGGCTACACCTTC.

The table lists this clonotype with many counts. The chain is built from TRBV29-1 and TRBJ2-2; 9 bases map to TRBD2. Looked up from germline, CDR1 is SQVTM and CDR2 is ANQGSEA. Trimming at V came to 0 bases and at J to 1 base, leaving 3 bases not matched to a gene. This CDR3 is 16 amino acids long. The CDR3 region is CSVEEAGGRNTGELFF. The DNA of the CDR3 is TGCAGCGTTGAAGAAGCGGGGGGCCGGAACACCGGGGAGCTGTTTTTT.

This chain links TRBV6-5 with TRBJ2-3, with TRBD2 matching over 7 bases. Per germline, CDR1 MNHEY and CDR2 SVGAGI. V lost 4 bases, J lost 11 bases, and 15 bases stayed unmatched. The CDR3 contains 15 residues. The CDR3 DNA reads as TGTGCCAGCAGTTTACACGGCGCCGGGATAGCGGGGCAGTATTTT. It is translated as CASSLHGAGIAGQYF.

V and J are TRBV7-9 and TRBJ1-4; D perhaps matches TRBD1 (5 bases). Per the germline V gene, CDR1 is SEHNR and CDR2 is FQNEAQ (reference sequence). CDR3 size: 14 residues. Trimming took 0 bases from V and 7 from J, leaving 9 bases between them. The CDR3 sequence is CASSLAQGGEKLFF. For the CDR3, the DNA is TGTGCCAGCAGCTTAGCCCAGGGAGGTGAAAAACTGTTTTTT.

In its sample, this clonotype was seen a few times. The CDR3 sequence: CASSSLDLAGPINEQFF. In nucleotides, the CDR3 is TGCGCCAGCAGCTCCCTTGACCTAGCGGGGCCGATCAATGAGCAGTTCTTC. This chain connects TRBV5-1 to TRBJ2-1; 9 bases agree with TRBD2. The ends lost 3 bases at V and 6 bases at J; junction bases unmatched: 13. Germline values: CDR1 SGHRS, CDR2 YFSETQ. This CDR3 is 17 amino acids long.

This clonotype was seen only a few times. The chain joins TRBV4-3 to TRBJ2-5, with a weak D call TRBD2 (5 bases). The CDR3 runs 15 residues. The ends were cut back, 0 bases at V and 4 bases at J, with 12 bases in the middle. Looked up from germline, CDR1 is LGHNA and CDR2 is YSLEER. The CDR3 here is CASSQEGRGRETQYF. CDR3 DNA sequence: TGCGCCAGCAGCCAAGAGGGTCGGGGAAGAGAGACCCAGTACTTC.

The chain uses TRBV11-2 and TRBJ2-7; 9 bases match TRBD1. Unmatched junction bases numbered 10, after V lost 5 bases and J lost 2 bases. The germline CDR1 and CDR2 sequences are SGHAT and FQNNGV. This CDR3 region has 16 residues. CDR3 in amino acids: CASSPLKRQGAYEQYF. Here the CDR3 DNA reads TGTGCCAGCAGCCCCTTGAAGAGACAGGGGGCCTACGAGCAGTACTTC.

In its sample, this clonotype was seen once. The chain employs TRBV6-2 or TRBV6-3 and TRBJ1-1; 7 positions agree with TRBD1. The germline V gene encodes CDR1 MNHEY and CDR2 SVGEGT. This CDR3 has 15 residues. The J segment lost 0 bases and the V segment lost 4 bases, leaving 5 bases of the junction unmatched. The CDR3 region is CASSSGTVMNTEAFF. The CDR3 region has the DNA TGTGCCAGCAGTTCCGGGACAGTTATGAACACTGAAGCTTTCTTT.

The rearrangement joins TRBV12-3 or TRBV12-4 to TRBJ1-2; D gene uncertain. V was cut by 8 bases and J by 3 bases, with 7 bases left in between. This CDR3 is 11 amino acids long. In DNA form, the CDR3 reads TGTGCCAGCGGGCCCGACTATGGCTACACCTTC. Its protein product is CASGPDYGYTF.

The J gene is TRBJ2-7, the V gene TRBV20-1; D gene ambiguous. Germline V gene sequence: CDR1 DFQATT, CDR2 SNEGSKA (reference sequence). The CDR3 is 11 residues long. V was clipped by 3 bases and J by 4 bases, with 7 bases between them. CDR3 amino acids: CSASLGYEQYV. DNA of the CDR3: TGCAGTGCTAGTCTCGGTTACGAGCAGTACGTC.

Many counts were recorded for this clonotype. The CDR3: CSAGIAGVLNTQYF. CDR3 DNA: TGCAGTGCTGGGATAGCGGGGGTCCTAAATACGCAGTATTTT. The chain employs TRBV20-1 and TRBJ2-3, with TRBD2 matching over 9 bases. The CDR3 runs 14 residues. Trimming took 5 bases from V and 7 from J; bases not matched to a gene: 10. CDR1 is DFQATT and CDR2 is SNEGSKA in the germline V gene (reference sequence).

The table lists this clonotype with a few counts. V is TRBV29-1 and J is TRBJ2-1, with TRBD1 matching over 12 bases. The CDR3 is 18 residues long. Per germline, CDR1 SQVTM and CDR2 ANQGSEA. With 5 bases clipped from V and 0 bases from J, the junction kept 11 bases outside the gene matches. CDR3 residues: CSVRGTGGLSVSYNEQFF. In nucleotides, the CDR3 is TGCAGCGTTCGGGGGACAGGGGGCCTATCAGTCTCCTACAATGAGCAGTTCTTC.

This clonotype was counted many times. The chain is built from TRBV29-1 and TRBJ1-1; a possible D gene is TRBD1 (5 bases). The CDR3 is 11 amino acids. Germline assignment: CDR1 SQVTM and CDR2 ANQGSEA. V was cut by 8 bases and J by 11 bases, with 18 bases left in between. The CDR3 DNA is TGCAGCTTTGGTAAGGGACGGCAGGCTTTCTTT. Translated: CSFGKGRQAFF.

This clonotype was detected many times. V gene TRBV30 combines with J gene TRBJ2-3, with TRBD1 matching over 8 bases. The CDR3 has 17 amino acids. Germline V gives CDR1 GTSNPN, CDR2 SVGIG (reference sequence). V trimming: 1 base; J trimming: 2 bases; junction bases outside the gene matches: 11. CDR3 DNA sequence: TGTGCCTGGAGTGCAACCGCTGGGACAGGAGACACAGATACGCAGTATTTT. Its protein is CAWSATAGTGDTDTQYF.

The sample holds a few counts of this clonotype. V is TRBV14 and J is TRBJ2-5, with D tentatively TRBD1 (6 bases). CDR3 length: 15 amino acids. V gave up 1 base and J gave up 2 bases, with 11 bases separating them. Germline loops: CDR1 SGHDN, CDR2 FVKESK. The CDR3 bases are TGTGCCAGCAGCCAAGTAAACAGGGAACAAGAGACCCAGTACTTC. The encoded protein is CASSQVNREQETQYF.